This T cell receptor (beta chain) appears in the sequencing data of a study of blood T cell repertoires in COVID-19. Study at large: Spain, Italy and the United States supplied samples that represented acute and convalescent COVID-19. T cells, B-cell-depleted T cells, or PBMCs supplied cDNA or gDNA.

Methods used by the authors: The assay estimated nucleated cells by amplifying reference gene primers. TCRdb's table, derived via immunoSEQ multiplex PCR, lists solely in-frame clones and lacks some. Clone size and V and J calls were adopted from that table, with D and trimming inferred from the DNA. Here the sample spans approximately 70,000 clones, around 82% being singletons. Germline assignment: CDR1 SGHDT and CDR2 YYEEEE. The CDR3 is 15 amino acids. Trimming stripped 3 bases from V and 4 bases from J, with 17 bases between. The chain links TRBV5-6 to TRBJ2-7; D remains ambiguous. The sample consisted of peripheral blood. The source is a woman aged 60-75 years with acute or convalescent COVID-19. The CDR3 sequence is CASSSPTSRLYEQYF. The CDR3 bases are TGTGCCAGCAGCTCACCCACCTCCAGGCTTTACGAGCAGTACTTC.